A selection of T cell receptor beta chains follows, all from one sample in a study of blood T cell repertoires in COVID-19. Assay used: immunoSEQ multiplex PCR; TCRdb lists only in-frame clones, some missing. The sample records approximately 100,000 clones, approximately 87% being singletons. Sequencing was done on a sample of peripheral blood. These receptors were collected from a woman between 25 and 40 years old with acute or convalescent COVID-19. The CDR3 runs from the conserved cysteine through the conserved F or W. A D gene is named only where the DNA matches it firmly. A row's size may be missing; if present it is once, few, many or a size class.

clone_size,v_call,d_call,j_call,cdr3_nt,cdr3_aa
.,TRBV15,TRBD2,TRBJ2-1,TGTGCCACCTTAGCGGGGGCCTCCTACAATGAGCAGTTCTTC,CATLAGASYNEQFF
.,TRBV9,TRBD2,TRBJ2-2,TGTGCCAGCAGAGGGGGACTAGCGGTATCCGGGGAGCTGTTTTTT,CASRGGLAVSGELFF
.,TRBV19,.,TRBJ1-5,TGTGCCAGTAGTATAGAGTACCCGGGGTTCCAGCATTTT,CASSIEYPGFQHF
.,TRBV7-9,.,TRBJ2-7,TGTGCCAGCAGATCATCGACAGCAACCTACGAGCAGTACTTC,CASRSSTATYEQYF
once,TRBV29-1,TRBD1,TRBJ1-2,TGCAGCGTCTCGACCGGGACAGGGGGCCCGTATGGCTACACCTTC,CSVSTGTGGPYGYTF
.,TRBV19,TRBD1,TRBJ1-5,TGTGCCAGTAAAATGACAGGGCCAAATAGCAATCAGCCCCAGCATTTT,CASKMTGPNSNQPQHF
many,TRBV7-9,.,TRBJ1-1,TGTGCCAGCAGCTCCCCGGACAGAACGAACACTGAAGCTTTCTTT,CASSSPDRTNTEAFF
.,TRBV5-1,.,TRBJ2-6,TGCGCCAGCAGCCAGGACACTGGGGCCAACGTCCTGACTTTC,CASSQDTGANVLTF
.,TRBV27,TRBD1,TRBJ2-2,TGTGCCAGCACGGGACAGGGATTCGCCGGGGAGCTGTTTTTT,CASTGQGFAGELFF
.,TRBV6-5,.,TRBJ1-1,TGTGCCAGCAGGCGACAGGATATGAACACTGAAGCTTTCTTT,CASRRQDMNTEAFF